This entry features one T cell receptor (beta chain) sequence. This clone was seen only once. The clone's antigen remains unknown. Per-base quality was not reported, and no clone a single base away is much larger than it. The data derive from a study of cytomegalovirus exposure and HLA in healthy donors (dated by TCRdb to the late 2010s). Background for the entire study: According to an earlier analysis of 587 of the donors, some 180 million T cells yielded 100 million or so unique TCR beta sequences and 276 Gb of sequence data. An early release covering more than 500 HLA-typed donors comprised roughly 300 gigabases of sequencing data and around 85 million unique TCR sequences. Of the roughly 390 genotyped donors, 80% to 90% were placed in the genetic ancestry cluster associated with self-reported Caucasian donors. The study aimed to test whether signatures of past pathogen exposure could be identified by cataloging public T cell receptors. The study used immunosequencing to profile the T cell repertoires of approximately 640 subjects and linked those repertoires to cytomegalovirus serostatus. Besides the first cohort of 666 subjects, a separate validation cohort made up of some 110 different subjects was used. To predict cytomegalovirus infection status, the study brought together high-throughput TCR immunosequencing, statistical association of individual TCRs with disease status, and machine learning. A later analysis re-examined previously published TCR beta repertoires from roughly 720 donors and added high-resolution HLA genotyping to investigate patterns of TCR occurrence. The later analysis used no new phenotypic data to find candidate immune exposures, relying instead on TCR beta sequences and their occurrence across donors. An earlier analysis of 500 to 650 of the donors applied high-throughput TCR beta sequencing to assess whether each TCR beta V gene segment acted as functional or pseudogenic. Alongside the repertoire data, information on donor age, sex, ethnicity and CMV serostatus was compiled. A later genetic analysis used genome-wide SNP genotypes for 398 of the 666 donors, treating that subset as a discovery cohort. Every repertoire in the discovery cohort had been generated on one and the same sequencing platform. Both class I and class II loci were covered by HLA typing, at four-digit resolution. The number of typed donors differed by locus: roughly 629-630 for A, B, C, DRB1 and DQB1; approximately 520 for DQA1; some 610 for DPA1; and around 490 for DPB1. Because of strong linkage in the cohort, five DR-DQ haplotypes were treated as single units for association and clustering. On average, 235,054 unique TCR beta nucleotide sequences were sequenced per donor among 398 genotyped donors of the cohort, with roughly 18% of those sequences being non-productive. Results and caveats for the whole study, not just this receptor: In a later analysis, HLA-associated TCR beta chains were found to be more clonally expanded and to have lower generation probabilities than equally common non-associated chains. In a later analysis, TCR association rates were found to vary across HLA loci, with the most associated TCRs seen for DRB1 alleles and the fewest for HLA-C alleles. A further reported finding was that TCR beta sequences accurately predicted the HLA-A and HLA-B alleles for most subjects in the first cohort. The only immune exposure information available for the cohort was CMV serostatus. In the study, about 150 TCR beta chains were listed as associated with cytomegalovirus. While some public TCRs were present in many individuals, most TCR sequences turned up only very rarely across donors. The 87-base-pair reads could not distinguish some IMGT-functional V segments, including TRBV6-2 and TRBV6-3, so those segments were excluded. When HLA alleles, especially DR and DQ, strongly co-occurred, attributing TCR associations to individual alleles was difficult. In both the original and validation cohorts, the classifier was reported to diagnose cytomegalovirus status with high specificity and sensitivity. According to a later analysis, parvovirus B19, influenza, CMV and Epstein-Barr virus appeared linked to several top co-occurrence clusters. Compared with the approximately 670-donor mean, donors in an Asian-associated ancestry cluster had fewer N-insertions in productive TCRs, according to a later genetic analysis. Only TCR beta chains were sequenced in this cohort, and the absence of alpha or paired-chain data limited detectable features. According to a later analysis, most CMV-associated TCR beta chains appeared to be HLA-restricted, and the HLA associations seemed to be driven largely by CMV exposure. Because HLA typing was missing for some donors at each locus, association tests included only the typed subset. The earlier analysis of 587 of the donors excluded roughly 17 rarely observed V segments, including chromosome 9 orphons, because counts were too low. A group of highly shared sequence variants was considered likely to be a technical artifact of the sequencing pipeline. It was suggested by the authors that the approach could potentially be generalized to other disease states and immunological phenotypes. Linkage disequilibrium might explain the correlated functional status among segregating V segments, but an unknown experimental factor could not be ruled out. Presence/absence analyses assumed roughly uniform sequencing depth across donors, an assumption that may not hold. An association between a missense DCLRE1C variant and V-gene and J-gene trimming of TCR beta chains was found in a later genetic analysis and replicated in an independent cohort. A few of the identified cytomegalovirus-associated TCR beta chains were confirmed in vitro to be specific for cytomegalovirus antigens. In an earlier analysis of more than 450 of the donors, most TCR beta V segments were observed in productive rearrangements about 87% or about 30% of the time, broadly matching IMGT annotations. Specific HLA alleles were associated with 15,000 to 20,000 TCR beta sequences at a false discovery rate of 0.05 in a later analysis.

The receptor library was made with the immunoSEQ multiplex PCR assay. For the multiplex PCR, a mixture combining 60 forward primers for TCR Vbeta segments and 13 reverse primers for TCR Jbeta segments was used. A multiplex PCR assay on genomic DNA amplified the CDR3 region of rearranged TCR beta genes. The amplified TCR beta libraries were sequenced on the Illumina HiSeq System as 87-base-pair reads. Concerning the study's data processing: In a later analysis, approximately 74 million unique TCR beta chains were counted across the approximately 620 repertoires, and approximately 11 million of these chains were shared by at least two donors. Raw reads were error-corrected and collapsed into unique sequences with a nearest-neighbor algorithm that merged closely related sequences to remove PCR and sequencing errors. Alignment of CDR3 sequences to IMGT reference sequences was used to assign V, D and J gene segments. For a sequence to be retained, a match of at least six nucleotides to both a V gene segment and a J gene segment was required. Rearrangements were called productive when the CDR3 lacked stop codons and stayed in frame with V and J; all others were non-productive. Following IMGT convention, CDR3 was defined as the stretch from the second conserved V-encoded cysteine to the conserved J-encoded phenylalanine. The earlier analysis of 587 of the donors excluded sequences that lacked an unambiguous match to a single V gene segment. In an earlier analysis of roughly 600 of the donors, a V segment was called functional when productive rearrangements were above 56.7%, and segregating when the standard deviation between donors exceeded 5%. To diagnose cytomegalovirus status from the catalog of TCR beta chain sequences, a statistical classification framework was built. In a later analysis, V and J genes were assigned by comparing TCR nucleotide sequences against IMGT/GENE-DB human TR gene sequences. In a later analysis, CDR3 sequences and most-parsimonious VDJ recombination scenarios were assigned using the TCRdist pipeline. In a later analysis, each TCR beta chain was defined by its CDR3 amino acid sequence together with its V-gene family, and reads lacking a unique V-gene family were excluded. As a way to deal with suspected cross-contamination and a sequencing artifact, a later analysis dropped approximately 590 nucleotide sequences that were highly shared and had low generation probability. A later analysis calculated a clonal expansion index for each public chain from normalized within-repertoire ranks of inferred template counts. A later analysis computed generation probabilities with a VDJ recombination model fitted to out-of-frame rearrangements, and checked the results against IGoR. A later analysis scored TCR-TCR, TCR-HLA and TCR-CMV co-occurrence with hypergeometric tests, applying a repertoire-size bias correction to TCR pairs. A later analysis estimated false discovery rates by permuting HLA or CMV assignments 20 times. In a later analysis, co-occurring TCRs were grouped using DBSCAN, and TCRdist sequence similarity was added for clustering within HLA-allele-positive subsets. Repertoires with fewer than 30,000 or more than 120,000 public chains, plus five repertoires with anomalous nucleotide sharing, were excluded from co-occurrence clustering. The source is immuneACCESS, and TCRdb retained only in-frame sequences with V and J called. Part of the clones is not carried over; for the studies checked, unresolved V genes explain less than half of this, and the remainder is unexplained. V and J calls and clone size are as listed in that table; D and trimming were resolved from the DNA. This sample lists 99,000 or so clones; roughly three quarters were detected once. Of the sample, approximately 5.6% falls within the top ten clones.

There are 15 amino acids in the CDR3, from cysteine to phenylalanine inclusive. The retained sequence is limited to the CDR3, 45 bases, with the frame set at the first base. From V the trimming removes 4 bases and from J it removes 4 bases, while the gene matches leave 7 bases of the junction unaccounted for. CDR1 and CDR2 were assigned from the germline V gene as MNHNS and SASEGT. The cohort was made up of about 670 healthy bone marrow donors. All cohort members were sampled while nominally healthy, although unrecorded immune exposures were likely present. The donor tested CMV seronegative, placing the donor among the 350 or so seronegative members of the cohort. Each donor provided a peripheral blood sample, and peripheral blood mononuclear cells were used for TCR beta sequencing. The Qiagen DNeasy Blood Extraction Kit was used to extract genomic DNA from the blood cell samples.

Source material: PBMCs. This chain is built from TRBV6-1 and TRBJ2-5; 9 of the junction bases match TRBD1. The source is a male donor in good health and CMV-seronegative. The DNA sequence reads TGTGCCAGCAGTGTCCTGACAGGGGGTTCAGAGACCCAGTACTTC. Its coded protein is CASSVLTGGSETQYF.